These 29 T cell receptor beta chains originate from one sample sequenced in a study of beta chain features in type 1 diabetes. Since all of the isolated RNA was reverse transcribed, expressed TCRB transcripts were what got sequenced. Generated by immunoSEQ multiplex PCR, the TCRdb table keeps only in-frame clones and is missing some. Of hundreds of thousands of clones in the sample, 15% to 19% were seen once. Material for sequencing was naive CD4+ T cells from blood. The source of these receptors is a man aged 18 to 29 in good health.

This chain connects TRBV5-1 to TRBJ1-2; D is ambiguous. CDR3 length: 11 residues. Between the trimmed V and J ends, which lost 7 bases and 6 bases, there was a span of 10 bases. Germline V CDR1 and CDR2: SGHRS, YFSETQ. Written as DNA, the CDR3 is TGCGCCAGCTCGGCGGAGCATGGCTACACCTTC. The encoded protein is CASSAEHGYTF.

J is TRBJ2-5 and V is TRBV4-2; TRBD1 aligns across 8 bases. Germline CDR1 is LGHNA and CDR2 is YNFKEQ. The CDR3 extends over 15 amino acids. V lost 2 bases to trimming and J lost 3 bases; unmatched junction nucleotides: 5. The CDR3 reads CASSQRQGIKETQYF. In DNA, the CDR3 is TGTGCCAGCAGCCAACGACAGGGGATCAAAGAGACCCAGTACTTC.

The chain joins TRBV9 to TRBJ1-1; the D gene is possibly TRBD1 (6 bases). The CDR3 is 14 residues long. Between the trimmed V and J ends, which lost 4 bases and 7 bases, there was a span of 17 bases. Germline V gene data show CDR1 as SGDLS and CDR2 as YYNGEE. The DNA for the CDR3 is TGTGCCAGCAGCCCTACAGGGCGGCCCAGTGAAGCTTTCTTT. Protein sequence: CASSPTGRPSEAFF.

The V call is TRBV4-2, the J call TRBJ2-1; possibly TRBD1 for D (6 bases). Germline-derived CDR1 and CDR2 are LGHNA and YNFKEQ. The CDR3 is 16 residues long. With 4 bases removed from V and 4 bases from J, the gap between germline ends came to 17 bases. The CDR3 coding sequence is TGTGCCAGCAGCCTACGGGACACCCTACTGTACAATGAGCAGTTCTTC. It yields the protein CASSLRDTLLYNEQFF.

This clone has a handful of counts. This chain connects TRBV5-1 to TRBJ2-6; D ambiguous. V lost 1 base and J lost 0, with 11 bases in between. Germline CDR1 is SGHRS and CDR2 is YFSETQ. The CDR3 spans 17 residues. As DNA, the CDR3 is TGCGCCAGCAGCTTGATAGGCCAGAGCTCTGGGGCCAACGTCCTGACTTTC. This sequence encodes CASSLIGQSSGANVLTF.

This sequence joins TRBV28 and TRBJ2-7; 8 bases align to TRBD1. V dropped 8 bases and J dropped 2; count of bases not matched to a gene: 8. The CDR3 contains 14 residues. Per the germline V gene, CDR1 is MDHEN and CDR2 is SYDVKM. As DNA, the CDR3 is TGTGCCAGCTTCAGTTCGGGACAGGCCTACGAGCAGTACTTC. Translating it yields CASFSSGQAYEQYF.

This clone showed up just a few times. This chain joins TRBV5-1 and TRBJ2-1; 7 bases are a match to TRBD2. The ends lost 0 bases at V and 6 bases at J; junction bases unmatched: 3. This CDR3 spans 14 amino acids. Germline CDR1 SGHRS, CDR2 YFSETQ. CDR3: CASSLGDYINEQFF. CDR3 DNA: TGCGCCAGCAGCTTGGGGGACTACATCAATGAGCAGTTCTTC.

The sample holds a few counts of this clone. This chain links TRBV11-2 with TRBJ2-7; 10 nucleotides line up with TRBD1. The CDR3 has 14 residues. V lost 5 bases and J lost 0; bases outside the gene matches: 1. The germline gives CDR1 SGHAT, CDR2 FQNNGV. CDR3 coding DNA: TGTGCCAGCAGCCGGGACAGGGGCTCCTACGAGCAGTACTTC. This gives the protein CASSRDRGSYEQYF.

This clone was recorded a few times. V gene TRBV2 combines with J gene TRBJ2-4; either TRBD1 or TRBD2 may fit D (6 bases each). V dropped 4 bases and J dropped 5 bases, with 15 bases sitting between them. This CDR3 region has 15 residues. Per the germline V gene, CDR1 is SNHLY and CDR2 is FYNNEI. The CDR3 sequence is CASSVGGGGQNIQYF. CDR3 coding DNA: TGTGCCAGCAGTGTAGGTGGAGGGGGACAAAACATTCAGTACTTC.

V gene TRBV6-4 combines with J gene TRBJ2-3; 11 bases are a match to TRBD2. CDR1 is MRHNA, CDR2 SNTAGT, per germline. The CDR3 runs to 15 residues. Losses at the gene ends were 6 bases for V and 4 bases for J; bases not matched to a gene: 6. CDR3 sequence: CASSRTSGSPDTQYF. Written as DNA, the CDR3 is TGTGCCAGCAGCCGGACTAGCGGGTCCCCAGATACGCAGTATTTT.

The rearrangement links TRBV12-5 to TRBJ2-6; perhaps TRBD1 as D (6 bases). CDR1 and CDR2 from the germline V gene are LGHNT and FRNRAP. V lost 1 base and J lost 2, with 6 bases in between. CDR3 size: 15 residues. The CDR3 DNA sequence: TGTGCTAGTGGTTTGGCAGGGGCTGGGGCCAACGTCCTGACTTTC. Amino acids: CASGLAGAGANVLTF. The full variable domain, its missing parts supplied by reference TRBV12-5 and TRBJ2-6, is DARVTQTPRHKVTEMGQEVTMRCQPILGHNTVFWYRQTMMQGLELLAYFRNRAPLDDSGMPKDRFSAEMPDATLATLKIQPSEPRDSAVYFCASGLAGAGANVLTFGAGSRLTVL.

This clone was seen only a few times. The V and J genes are TRBV30 and TRBJ1-5; the match to TRBD1 covers 7 bases. Germline V gene data show CDR1 as GTSNPN and CDR2 as SVGIG (reference sequence). The CDR3 is 13 residues long. The V and J ends lost 3 bases and 7 bases, in that order; junction bases with no gene match: 6. This CDR3 reads CAWSYRGGQPQHF. CDR3 bases: TGTGCCTGGAGCTACAGGGGTGGGCAGCCCCAGCATTTT.

This clone turned up a few times. This CDR3 reads CASSPRGARNQPQHF. The CDR3 coding sequence is TGTGCCAGCAGCCCCCGGGGGGCCCGAAATCAGCCCCAGCATTTT. The V call is TRBV7-9, the J call TRBJ1-5; D perhaps matches TRBD1 (6 bases). Germline V gives CDR1 SEHNR, CDR2 FQNEAQ (reference sequence). This CDR3 has 15 amino acids. The V gene lost 5 bases and the J gene lost 4 bases, with 15 bases spanning the gap.

This clone came up many times. The gene calls are TRBV10-3 and TRBJ2-7, with 9 positions matching TRBD2. V lost 0 bases and J lost 4; bases outside the gene matches: 4. The CDR3 runs to 15 residues. Looked up from germline, CDR1 is ENHRY and CDR2 is SYGVKD. The CDR3 region is CAISESMTSGYEQYF. In nucleotides, the CDR3 is TGTGCCATCAGTGAGTCGATGACTAGCGGTTACGAGCAGTACTTC.

The J gene is TRBJ1-1, the V gene TRBV4-3; D is unclear. The germline CDR1 and CDR2 sequences are LGHNA and YSLEER. With 0 bases removed from V and 3 bases from J, the gap between germline ends came to 17 bases. The CDR3 is 17 residues long. CDR3 DNA sequence: TGCGCCAGCAGCCAAGAACCCCCTCGGCGCGTGGACACTGAAGCTTTCTTT. Translation gives CASSQEPPRRVDTEAFF.

The rearrangement joins TRBV11-2 to TRBJ2-1; a weak D match, TRBD1 (6 bases). The CDR3 sequence is 16 residues long. CDR1 is SGHAT, CDR2 FQNNGV, per germline. V was cut by 1 base and J by 9 bases, with 19 bases left in between. CDR3 bases: TGTGCCAGCAGCTTAGGATCCGGGACACCGAGCCGTGAGCAGTTCTTC. Its translation: CASSLGSGTPSREQFF. Supplemented by reference TRBV11-2 and TRBJ2-1, the full variable domain reads EAGVAQSPRYKIIEKRQSVAFWCNPISGHATLYWYQQILGQGPKLLIQFQNNGVVDDSQLPKDRFSAERLKGVDSTLKIQPAKLEDSAVYLCASSLGSGTPSREQFFGPGTRLTVL.

The V gene is TRBV11-2, the J gene TRBJ2-2; 11 nucleotides match TRBD1. Germline lookup yields CDR1 SGHAT and CDR2 FQNNGV. With 5 bases clipped from V and 6 bases from J, the junction kept 8 bases outside the gene matches. This CDR3 has 16 amino acids. CDR3 bases: TGTGCCAGCAGCGTACGGACAGGGGGCTTTGCCGGGGAGCTGTTTTTT. Its translation is CASSVRTGGFAGELFF.

V usage is TRBV5-1 and J usage is TRBJ2-1, with D possibly matching TRBD2 (5 bases). Germline V lookup: CDR1 SGHRS, CDR2 YFSETQ. The CDR3 is 17 amino acids. V was clipped by 0 bases and J by 9 bases, with 22 bases between them. CDR3 DNA: TGCGCCAGCAGCTTGGGCTGGAGGAGCGGATATGGATCTGAGCAGTTCTTC. Its protein is CASSLGWRSGYGSEQFF. Together with reference TRBV5-1 and TRBJ2-1, the CDR3 gives the full variable domain: KAGVTQTPRYLIKTRGQQVTLSCSPISGHRSVSWYQQTPGQGLQFLFEYFSETQRNKGNFPGRFSGRQFSNSRSEMNVSTLELGDSALYLCASSLGWRSGYGSEQFFGPGTRLTVL.

This clone was seen a handful of times. The V gene is TRBV9, the J gene TRBJ2-7, with D maybe TRBD1 (6 bases). Germline V CDR1 and CDR2: SGDLS, YYNGEE. Trimming left V 4 bases short and J 3 bases short, with 11 bases between. This CDR3 has 13 amino acids. CDR3 residues: CASSPQGYYEQYF. The CDR3 coding sequence is TGTGCCAGCAGCCCCCAGGGGTACTACGAGCAGTACTTC.

This clone was seen only a few times. The sample carries other DNA sequences with the same CDR3. The chain uses TRBV9 and TRBJ1-1; D gene ambiguous. The CDR3 spans 13 residues. Per germline, CDR1 SGDLS and CDR2 YYNGEE. Trimming left V 4 bases short and J 1 base short, with 8 bases between. CDR3 DNA sequence: TGTGCCAGCAGCCTCGGGAGGAACACTGAAGCTTTCTTT. Amino acid sequence: CASSLGRNTEAFF.

This clone was seen a few times. J is TRBJ1-1 and V is TRBV28; no firm D call. With 9 bases removed from V and 4 bases from J, the gap between germline ends came to 12 bases. Germline loops: CDR1 MDHEN, CDR2 SYDVKM. This CDR3 is built from 12 residues. CDR3 nucleotide sequence: TGTGCCAGTTGCCTGGGGTTCACTGAAGCTTTCTTT. This encodes CASCLGFTEAFF.

In this sample, this clone turned up a few times. The chain is built from TRBV5-4 and TRBJ2-5; 9 bases are shared with TRBD1. Germline assignment: CDR1 SGHNT and CDR2 YYREEE (reference sequence). J lost 5 bases, V lost 3 bases, and 5 bases had no gene match. This CDR3 is 14 amino acids long. The CDR3 here is CASSSGQGGETQYF. CDR3 nucleotides: TGTGCCAGCAGCTCGGGACAGGGTGGTGAGACCCAGTACTTC.

The CDR3 protein is CASDSTYGYTF. The CDR3 region has the DNA TGTGCCAGCGACTCTACTTATGGCTACACCTTC. This chain connects TRBV6-6 to TRBJ1-2; no clear D gene. The CDR3 spans 11 residues. V lost 8 bases and J 5 bases, leaving 9 bases between the germline ends. Per the germline V gene, CDR1 is MNHNY and CDR2 is SVGAGI (reference sequence).

The V and J genes are TRBV4-3 and TRBJ2-7; TRBD2 matches 15 bases. Trimming cost V 4 bases and J 4 bases; bases outside gene matches: 2. The CDR3 covers 15 residues. Per germline, CDR1 LGHNA and CDR2 YSLEER. In nucleotides, the CDR3 is TGCGCCAGCAGCCCTGGGACTAGCGGGAGGTACGAGCAGTACTTC. It specifies CASSPGTSGRYEQYF.

This clone was detected only a few times. The V gene is TRBV28, the J gene TRBJ1-2; D uncertain. V lost 2 bases and J 0 bases, leaving 4 bases between the germline ends. There are 13 residues in the CDR3. Germline V gene lookup returns CDR1 MDHEN and CDR2 SYDVKM. The CDR3 coding sequence is TGTGCCAGCAGTTTAACAGCTAACTATGGCTACACCTTC. Amino acids: CASSLTANYGYTF.

This chain uses TRBV9 with TRBJ2-6; 8 positions match TRBD1. CDR1 is SGDLS and CDR2 is YYNGEE in the germline V gene. J was trimmed by 4 bases and V by 3 bases; bases with no gene match: 3. CDR3 length: 15 residues. CDR3 sequence reads: CASSAGGSGANVLTF. For the CDR3, the DNA is TGTGCCAGCAGCGCAGGGGGCTCCGGGGCCAACGTCCTGACTTTC.

This clone was counted a few times. The V call is TRBV7-2, the J call TRBJ2-5; D gene unclear. The CDR3 runs 14 residues. Germline V gene lookup returns CDR1 SGHTA and CDR2 FQGNSA. Trimming left V 7 bases short and J 1 base short, with 13 bases between. CDR3 region: CASTRSLAQETQYF. The CDR3 DNA reads as TGTGCCAGCACCCGATCATTGGCCCAAGAGACCCAGTACTTC.

J is TRBJ2-2 and V is TRBV5-1; no reliable D call. Germline CDR1 is SGHRS and CDR2 is YFSETQ. There are 15 residues in the CDR3. V lost 0 bases and J lost 3, with 9 bases in between. Written as DNA, the CDR3 is TGCGCCAGCAGCTTGGTCGGACGGGACACCGGGGAGCTGTTTTTT. It is translated as CASSLVGRDTGELFF.

J is TRBJ2-1 and V is TRBV20-1; D remains unclear. From germline, CDR1 is DFQATT and CDR2 SNEGSKA (reference sequence). The CDR3 contains 10 residues. The ends were cut back, 5 bases at V and 15 bases at J, with 14 bases in the middle. The CDR3 spells CSARRLIAFF. CDR3 nucleotide sequence: TGCAGTGCTCGACGATTGATTGCGTTCTTC.